The T cell receptor (beta chain) described here comes from a study of shared clonotypes between healthy human individuals. Overall study context: The donor group consisted of two women and three men, aged 18 to 49. Notes on the study in general: Rarefaction exposed incomplete sorted-subset sequencing despite large depth. Researchers sampled blood only, noting tissue repertoires likely differ.

TCRdb's copy holds only in-frame clones and misses some; the assay was immunoSEQ multiplex PCR. The sample contains around 1,900,000 clones, around 93% of which appear only once. To note about this clone: Its specificity is not known.

Cells designated naive CD8 were CD45RO-negative and were positively selected for CCR7, with terminally differentiated effector memory CD45RA+ cells excluded. The sequence came from a man younger than 35 in good health. Some clones in this sample may be carry-over from other donors' samples. Material: naive CD8+ T cells from PBMCs.

CDR3 residues: CASSELQRGETQYF. CDR3 nucleotides: TGTGCCAGCAGTGAGCTCCAGAGGGGAGAGACCCAGTACTTC. This rearrangement joins TRBV25-1 to TRBJ2-5; D is possibly TRBD1 or TRBD2 (5 bases each). Trimming stripped 3 bases from V and 4 bases from J, with 12 bases between. The CDR3 sequence is 14 residues long. Germline CDR1 is MGHDK and CDR2 is SYGVNS.